These 20 T cell receptor beta chains were all obtained from the same sample, sequenced in a study of blood T cell repertoires in COVID-19. Measured with immunoSEQ multiplex PCR; TCRdb has only the in-frame clones, and not every one. The table includes approximately 120,000 clones, approximately 74% detected once. The sample was peripheral blood. These receptors came from a man of 80 years or more with COVID-19, enrolled during active disease.

CDR3: CATSQADSSSSYEQYF. The DNA of the CDR3 is TGTGCCACCAGCCAGGCGGACTCATCCAGCTCCTACGAGCAGTACTTC. The chain employs TRBV15 and TRBJ2-7; D may be TRBD2 (5 bases). The CDR3 is 16 amino acids. Germline-derived CDR1 and CDR2 are LNHNV and YYDKDF (reference sequence). V was clipped by 5 bases and J by 0 bases, with 17 bases between them.

This sequence joins TRBV4-2 and TRBJ2-3; 9 nucleotides line up with TRBD2. Per germline, CDR1 LGHNA and CDR2 YNFKEQ. The CDR3 loop spans 19 amino acids. The V gene end was trimmed by 0 bases and the J gene end by 3 bases; junction bases not matched to a gene: 13. CDR3 protein: CASSQDGLRASGTTDTQYF. The DNA for the CDR3 is TGTGCCAGCAGCCAAGATGGGCTTAGGGCTAGCGGGACGACAGATACGCAGTATTTT.

The CDR3 bases are TGTGCCAGCAGTAACGGGGTAGTTGGGTCACCCCTCCACTTT. Translation gives CASSNGVVGSPLHF. J is TRBJ1-6 and V is TRBV27, with D uncertain. The V end was cut by 5 bases, the J end by 10 bases, with 15 bases between. The CDR3 is 14 residues long. Germline V gives CDR1 MNHEY, CDR2 SMNVEV (reference sequence).

This clone was counted once. CDR3 bases: TGTGCCAGCAGTGAATGGGGACCGGGACTAGCGGAGACAGATACGCAGTATTTT. Amino acid sequence: CASSEWGPGLAETDTQYF. The V gene is TRBV25-1, the J gene TRBJ2-3; 11 nucleotides agree with TRBD2. CDR1 and CDR2 (germline): MGHDK, SYGVNS. The junction had 9 bases not matched to a gene; V was cut back by 1 base and J by 3 bases. This CDR3 spans 18 amino acids.

The rearrangement joins TRBV7-9 to TRBJ1-6, with D hard to call. Trimming shortened V by 11 bases and J by 0 bases, and 5 bases separated the two germline ends. CDR1 and CDR2 from the germline V gene are SEHNR and FQNEAQ (reference sequence). The CDR3 sequence is 12 residues long. The DNA for the CDR3 is TGTGCCGGCGGCTCCTATAATTCACCCCTCCACTTT. It codes for CAGGSYNSPLHF.

This clone was detected only once. This chain links TRBV5-6 with TRBJ2-3; 13 positions match TRBD2. The CDR3 is 16 amino acids. Germline values: CDR1 SGHDT, CDR2 YYEEEE. The ends lost 3 bases at V and 5 bases at J; junction bases unmatched: 6. The CDR3 DNA reads as TGTGCCAGCAGCTGGGGACTAGCGGGGACACAAGATACGCAGTATTTT. It codes for CASSWGLAGTQDTQYF.

The V call is TRBV29-1, the J call TRBJ2-3, with 9 bases lining up with TRBD2. The CDR3 loop spans 13 amino acids. The V and J ends lost 7 bases and 6 bases, in that order; junction bases with no gene match: 8. Germline CDR1 SQVTM, CDR2 ANQGSEA. CDR3 sequence (DNA): TGCAGCGGCCAGGGACTAGCTTGGGATACGCAGTATTTT. Residues: CSGQGLAWDTQYF.

The rearrangement links TRBV6-6 to TRBJ2-1; 9 nucleotides match TRBD2. Germline V gene data show CDR1 as MNHNY and CDR2 as SVGAGI (reference sequence). The ends lost 1 base at V and 2 bases at J; junction bases unmatched: 3. The CDR3 runs to 16 residues. The CDR3 is CASSYLAGVPYNEQFF. DNA of the CDR3: TGTGCCAGCAGTTACTTAGCGGGGGTTCCCTACAATGAGCAGTTCTTC.

CDR3 nucleotides: TGTGCCAGCACCGGTTTGACAGGAAATTCACCCCTCCACTTT. It specifies CASTGLTGNSPLHF. The rearrangement uses TRBV28 and TRBJ1-6; D is possibly TRBD1 (6 bases). Trimming cost V 7 bases and J 7 bases, with 14 bases left between them. The CDR3 is 14 amino acids. Per the germline V gene, CDR1 is MDHEN and CDR2 is SYDVKM.

The chain recombines TRBV29-1 with TRBJ2-7, with 10 bases that match TRBD1. Trimming cost V 3 bases and J 4 bases; bases outside gene matches: 9. The CDR3 consists of 15 residues. Germline V gene data show CDR1 as SQVTM and CDR2 as ANQGSEA. The CDR3 DNA sequence: TGCAGCGTTGACCGACAGGGGGCGACAGGGTACGAGCAGTACTTC. Translating it yields CSVDRQGATGYEQYF.

This chain joins TRBV6-6 and TRBJ2-7; 8 positions agree with TRBD1. The junction had 15 bases not matched to a gene; V was cut back by 6 bases and J by 2 bases. The CDR3 consists of 17 residues. Germline V gene lookup returns CDR1 MNHNY and CDR2 SVGAGI (reference sequence). CDR3 residues: CASSRLFIGQGPYEQYF. CDR3 sequence (DNA): TGTGCCAGCAGCCGACTTTTTATAGGACAGGGTCCCTACGAGCAGTACTTC.

The chain is built from TRBV9 and TRBJ2-3, with TRBD1 matching 7 bases. CDR1 and CDR2 (germline): SGDLS, YYNGEE. The CDR3 is 15 amino acids. V dropped 1 base and J dropped 4; count of bases not matched to a gene: 6. The CDR3 here is CASSVFGGTADTQYF. The CDR3 nucleotides are TGTGCCAGCAGCGTATTCGGTGGGACAGCAGATACGCAGTATTTT. Based on the CDR3 plus reference TRBV9 and TRBJ2-3, the full variable domain is DSGVTQTPKHLITATGQRVTLRCSPRSGDLSVYWYQQSLDQGLQFLIQYYNGEERAKGNILERFSAQQFPDLHSELNLSSLELGDSALYFCASSVFGGTADTQYFGPGTRLTVL.

This chain links TRBV29-1 with TRBJ1-2, with 10 bases identical to TRBD1. The length of the CDR3 is 14 residues. Unmatched junction bases numbered 7, after V lost 1 base and J lost 8 bases. Germline CDR1 SQVTM, CDR2 ANQGSEA. The CDR3 loop is CSVEGDRGGDGYTF. DNA of the CDR3: TGCAGCGTTGAAGGGGACAGGGGAGGGGACGGCTACACCTTC.

The V call is TRBV6-5, the J call TRBJ1-1; TRBD1 agrees at 9 bases. The CDR3 length is 15 residues. The V segment lost 2 bases and the J segment 5 bases; nucleotides outside the gene matches: 6. CDR1 and CDR2 from the germline V gene are MNHEY and SVGAGI. CDR3: CASSYGGQGGTEAFF. The CDR3 coding sequence is TGTGCCAGCAGTTACGGGGGACAGGGAGGTACTGAAGCTTTCTTT.

V and J are TRBV9 and TRBJ1-1; D remains ambiguous. V gave up 4 bases and J gave up 0 bases, with 7 bases separating them. The CDR3 loop spans 13 amino acids. Germline-derived CDR1 and CDR2 are SGDLS and YYNGEE. CDR3 sequence reads: CASSPVVNTEAFF. The CDR3 nucleotides are TGTGCCAGCAGCCCGGTGGTGAACACTGAAGCTTTCTTT.

This clone was recorded at least ten times. The V gene is TRBV9, the J gene TRBJ2-1; 10 bases are a match to TRBD2. The CDR3 consists of 17 residues. V shed 1 base and J 7 bases; nucleotides not matched to a gene: 11. Germline V gene lookup returns CDR1 SGDLS and CDR2 YYNGEE. The CDR3 DNA reads TGTGCCAGCAGCGTACACGCCACGGGACTAGCGTTTAATGAGCAGTTCTTC. It yields the protein CASSVHATGLAFNEQFF.

This rearrangement joins TRBV19 to TRBJ1-1, with unresolved D. The CDR3 is 13 residues long. Germline V gives CDR1 LNHDA, CDR2 SQIVND (reference sequence). Trimming stripped 5 bases from V and 0 bases from J, with 7 bases between. CDR3 sequence: CASSVQMNTEAFF. CDR3 coding DNA: TGTGCCAGTAGTGTGCAGATGAACACTGAAGCTTTCTTT.

The chain couples TRBV28 to TRBJ2-7, with 9 bases matching TRBD2. V shed 6 bases and J 0 bases; nucleotides not matched to a gene: 9. The CDR3 sequence is 16 residues long. CDR1 is MDHEN, CDR2 SYDVKM, per germline. Written as DNA, the CDR3 is TGTGCCAGCAGCTCCCTATTTAGCGGGAGCTCCTACGAGCAGTACTTC. Translating gives CASSSLFSGSSYEQYF.

This chain joins TRBV14 and TRBJ2-3, with 8 nucleotides matching TRBD1. Germline values: CDR1 SGHDN, CDR2 FVKESK. The CDR3 totals 16 residues. With V trimmed by 3 bases and J by 1 base, 6 bases remained unmatched. CDR3: CASSHQPGQGTDTQYF. The CDR3 DNA reads TGTGCCAGCAGCCACCAACCGGGACAGGGCACAGATACGCAGTATTTT.

This sequence joins TRBV4-2 and TRBJ1-6; no clear D. This CDR3 is 13 amino acids long. The V end lost 0 bases, the J end lost 7 bases, and 4 bases lay between the germline ends. Germline V lookup: CDR1 LGHNA, CDR2 YNFKEQ. CDR3 coding DNA: TGTGCCAGCAGCCAAGAGGAGAATTCACCCCTCCACTTT. As protein: CASSQEENSPLHF.